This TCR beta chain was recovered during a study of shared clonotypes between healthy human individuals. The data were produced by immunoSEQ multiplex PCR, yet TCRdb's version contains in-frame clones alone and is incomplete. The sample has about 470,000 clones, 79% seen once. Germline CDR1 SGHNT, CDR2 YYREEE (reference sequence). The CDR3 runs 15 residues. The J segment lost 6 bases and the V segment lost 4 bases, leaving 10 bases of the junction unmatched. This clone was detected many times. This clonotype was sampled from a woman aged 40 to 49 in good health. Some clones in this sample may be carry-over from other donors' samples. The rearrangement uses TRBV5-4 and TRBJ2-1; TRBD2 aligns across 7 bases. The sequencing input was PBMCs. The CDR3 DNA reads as TGTGCCAGCAGCCGTGGGCTAGCGGCAATCAATGAGCAGTTCTTC. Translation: CASSRGLAAINEQFF.